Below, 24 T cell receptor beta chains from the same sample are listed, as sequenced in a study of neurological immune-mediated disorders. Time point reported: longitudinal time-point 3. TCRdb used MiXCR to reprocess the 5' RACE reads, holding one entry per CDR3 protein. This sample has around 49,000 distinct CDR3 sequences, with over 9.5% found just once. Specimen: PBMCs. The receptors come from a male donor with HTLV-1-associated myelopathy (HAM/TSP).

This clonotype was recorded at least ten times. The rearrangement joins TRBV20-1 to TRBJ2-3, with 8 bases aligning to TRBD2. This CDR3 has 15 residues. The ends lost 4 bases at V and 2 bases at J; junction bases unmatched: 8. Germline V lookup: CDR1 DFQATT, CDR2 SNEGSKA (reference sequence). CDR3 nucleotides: TGCAGTGCTACCTACGGGGGGGGCGTCACAGATACGCAGTATTTT. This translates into CSATYGGGVTDTQYF.

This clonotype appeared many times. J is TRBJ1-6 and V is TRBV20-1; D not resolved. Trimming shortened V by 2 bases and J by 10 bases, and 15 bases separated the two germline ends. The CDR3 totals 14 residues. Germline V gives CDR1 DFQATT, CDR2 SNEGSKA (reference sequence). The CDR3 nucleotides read TGCAGTGCTAGACGTGGCAGAGCGAGCTCACCCCTCCACTTT. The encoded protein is CSARRGRASSPLHF.

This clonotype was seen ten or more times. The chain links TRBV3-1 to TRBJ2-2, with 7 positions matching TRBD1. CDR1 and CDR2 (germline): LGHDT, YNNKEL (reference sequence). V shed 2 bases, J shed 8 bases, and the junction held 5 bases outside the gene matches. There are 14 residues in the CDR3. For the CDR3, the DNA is TGTGCCAGCAGCCAATTTACAGGGGCGGGGGAGCTGTTTTTT. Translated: CASSQFTGAGELFF. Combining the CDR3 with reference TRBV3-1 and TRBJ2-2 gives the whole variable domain DTAVSQTPKYLVTQMGNDKSIKCEQNLGHDTMYWYKQDSKKFLKIMFSYNNKELIINETVPNRFSPKSPDKAHLNLHINSLELGDSAVYFCASSQFTGAGELFFGEGSRLTVL.

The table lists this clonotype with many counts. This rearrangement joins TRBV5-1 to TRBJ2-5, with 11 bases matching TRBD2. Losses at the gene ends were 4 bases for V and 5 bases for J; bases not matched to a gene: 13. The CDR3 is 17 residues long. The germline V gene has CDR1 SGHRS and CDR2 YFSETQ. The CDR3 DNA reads TGCGCCAGCAGCATCGCCCCCTTAGCGGGGGGGCGTGAGACCCAGTACTTC. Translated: CASSIAPLAGGRETQYF.

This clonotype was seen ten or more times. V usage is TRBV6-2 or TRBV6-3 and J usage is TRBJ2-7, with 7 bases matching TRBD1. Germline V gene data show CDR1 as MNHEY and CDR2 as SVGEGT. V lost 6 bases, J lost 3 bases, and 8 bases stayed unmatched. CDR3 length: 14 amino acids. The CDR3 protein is CASSVTGFIYEQYF. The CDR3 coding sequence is TGTGCCAGCAGCGTGACAGGGTTTATCTACGAGCAGTACTTC.

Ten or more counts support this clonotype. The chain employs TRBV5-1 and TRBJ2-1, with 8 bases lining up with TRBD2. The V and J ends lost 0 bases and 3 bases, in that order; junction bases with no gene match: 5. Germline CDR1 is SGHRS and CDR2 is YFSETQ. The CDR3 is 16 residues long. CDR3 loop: CASSLVASGGYNEQFF. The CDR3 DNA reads TGCGCCAGCAGCTTGGTAGCGAGCGGGGGCTACAATGAGCAGTTCTTC.

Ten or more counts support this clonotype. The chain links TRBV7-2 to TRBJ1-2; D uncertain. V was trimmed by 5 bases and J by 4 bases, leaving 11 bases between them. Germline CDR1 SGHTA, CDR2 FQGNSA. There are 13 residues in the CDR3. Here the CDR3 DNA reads TGTGCCAGCAGCCCGATAATGGCCTATGGCTACACCTTC. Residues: CASSPIMAYGYTF.

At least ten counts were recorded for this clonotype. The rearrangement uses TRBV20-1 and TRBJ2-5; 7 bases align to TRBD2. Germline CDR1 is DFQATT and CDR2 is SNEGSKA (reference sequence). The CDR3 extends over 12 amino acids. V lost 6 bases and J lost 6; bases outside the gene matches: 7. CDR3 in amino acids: CSAKTSPQTQYF. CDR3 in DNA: TGCAGTGCGAAGACTAGCCCACAGACCCAGTACTTC.

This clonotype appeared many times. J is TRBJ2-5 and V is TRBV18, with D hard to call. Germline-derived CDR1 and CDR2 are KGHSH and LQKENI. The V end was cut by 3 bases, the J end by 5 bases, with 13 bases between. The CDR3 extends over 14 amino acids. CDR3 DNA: TGTGCCAGCTCACCGGACCTAATCCGGGAGACCCAGTACTTC. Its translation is CASSPDLIRETQYF.

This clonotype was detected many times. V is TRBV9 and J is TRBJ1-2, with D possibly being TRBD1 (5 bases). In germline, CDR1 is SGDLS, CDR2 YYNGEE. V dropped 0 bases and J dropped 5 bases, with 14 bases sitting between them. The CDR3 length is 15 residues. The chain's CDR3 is CASSVEGNYVYGYTF. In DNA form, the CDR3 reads TGTGCCAGCAGCGTAGAGGGGAACTACGTATATGGCTACACCTTC. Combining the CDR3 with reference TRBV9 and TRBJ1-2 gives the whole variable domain DSGVTQTPKHLITATGQRVTLRCSPRSGDLSVYWYQQSLDQGLQFLIQYYNGEERAKGNILERFSAQQFPDLHSELNLSSLELGDSALYFCASSVEGNYVYGYTFGSGTRLTVV.

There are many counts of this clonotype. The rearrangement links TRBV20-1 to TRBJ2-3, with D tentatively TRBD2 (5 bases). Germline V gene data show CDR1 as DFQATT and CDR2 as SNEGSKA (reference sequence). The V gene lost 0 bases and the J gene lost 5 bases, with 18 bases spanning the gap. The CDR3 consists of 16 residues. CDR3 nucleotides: TGCAGTGCTAGAGATCTCGTTCTGAATGCGGGAGATACGCAGTATTTT. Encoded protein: CSARDLVLNAGDTQYF.

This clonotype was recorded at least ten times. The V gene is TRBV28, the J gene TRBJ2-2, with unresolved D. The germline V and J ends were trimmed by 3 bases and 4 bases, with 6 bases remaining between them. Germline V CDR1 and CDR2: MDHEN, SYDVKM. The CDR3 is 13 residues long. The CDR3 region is CASSFSITGELFF. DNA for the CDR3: TGTGCCAGCAGTTTCAGTATCACCGGGGAGCTGTTTTTT.

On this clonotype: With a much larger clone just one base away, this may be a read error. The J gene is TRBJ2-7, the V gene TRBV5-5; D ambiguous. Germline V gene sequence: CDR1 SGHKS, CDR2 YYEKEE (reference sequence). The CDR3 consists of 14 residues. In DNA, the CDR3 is TGCGCCAGCAGCTTCCTTGTGGTCCCCTACGAGCAGTACTTC. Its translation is CASSFLVVPYEQYF.

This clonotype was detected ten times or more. In DNA, the CDR3 is TGTGCCAGCAGTTCACCCGGGACAGAGAACTACGAGCAGTACTTC. It specifies CASSSPGTENYEQYF. This sequence joins TRBV12-3 or TRBV12-4 and TRBJ2-7; 7 bases fit TRBD1. V was pared by 4 bases and J by 3 bases, with 9 bases of the junction left unmatched. This CDR3 has 15 amino acids.

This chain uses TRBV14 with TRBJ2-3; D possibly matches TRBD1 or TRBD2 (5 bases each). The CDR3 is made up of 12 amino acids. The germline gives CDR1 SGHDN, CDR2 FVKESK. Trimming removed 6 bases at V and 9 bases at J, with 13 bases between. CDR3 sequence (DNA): TGTGCCAGCAGTCCTTTTCGGGACACGCAGTATTTT. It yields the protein CASSPFRDTQYF.

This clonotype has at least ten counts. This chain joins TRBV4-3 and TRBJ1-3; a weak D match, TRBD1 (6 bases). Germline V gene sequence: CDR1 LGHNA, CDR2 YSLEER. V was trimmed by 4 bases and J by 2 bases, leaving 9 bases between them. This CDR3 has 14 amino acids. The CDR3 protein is CASSRGPPGNTIYF. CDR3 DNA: TGCGCCAGCAGCCGGGGGCCACCTGGAAACACCATATATTTT.

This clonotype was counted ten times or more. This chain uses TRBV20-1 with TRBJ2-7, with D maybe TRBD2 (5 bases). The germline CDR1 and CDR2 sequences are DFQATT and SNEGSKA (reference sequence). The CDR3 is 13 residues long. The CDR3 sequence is CSTPTLSGYEQYF. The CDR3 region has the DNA TGCAGCACGCCCACTCTCTCGGGATACGAGCAGTACTTC.

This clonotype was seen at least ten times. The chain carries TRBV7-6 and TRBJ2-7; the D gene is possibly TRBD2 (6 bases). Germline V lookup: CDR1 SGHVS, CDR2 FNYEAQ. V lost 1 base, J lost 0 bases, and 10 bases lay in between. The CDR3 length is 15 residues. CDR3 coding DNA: TGTGCCAGCAGCTTAGGTCGACTAGTCTCCTACGAGCAGTACTTC. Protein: CASSLGRLVSYEQYF. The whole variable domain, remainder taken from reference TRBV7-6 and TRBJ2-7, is GAGVSQSPRYKVTKRGQDVALRCDPISGHVSLYWYRQALGQGPEFLTYFNYEAQQDKSGLPNDRFSAERPEGSISTLTIQRTEQRDSAMYRCASSLGRLVSYEQYFGPGTRLTVT.

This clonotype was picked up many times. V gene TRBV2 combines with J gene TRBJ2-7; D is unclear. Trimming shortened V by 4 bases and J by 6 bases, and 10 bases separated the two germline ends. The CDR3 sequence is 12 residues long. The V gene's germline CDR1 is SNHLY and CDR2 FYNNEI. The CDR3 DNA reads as TGTGCCAGCAGTGGGGGTACCAGCGAGCAGTACTTC. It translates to CASSGGTSEQYF.

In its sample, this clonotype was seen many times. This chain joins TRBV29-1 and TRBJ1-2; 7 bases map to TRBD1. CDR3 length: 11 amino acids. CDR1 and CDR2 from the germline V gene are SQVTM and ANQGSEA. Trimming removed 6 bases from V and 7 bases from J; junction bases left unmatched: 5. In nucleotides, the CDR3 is TGCAGCGTGGAGACAGGGTTTGGCTACACCTTC. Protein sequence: CSVETGFGYTF.

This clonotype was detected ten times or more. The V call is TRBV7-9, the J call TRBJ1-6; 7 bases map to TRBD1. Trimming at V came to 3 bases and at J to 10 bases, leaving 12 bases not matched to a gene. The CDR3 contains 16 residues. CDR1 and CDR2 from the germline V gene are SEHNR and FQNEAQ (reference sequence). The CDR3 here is CASSFRTGIKGSPLHF. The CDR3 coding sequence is TGTGCCAGCAGCTTCCGGACAGGAATAAAGGGATCACCCCTCCACTTT.

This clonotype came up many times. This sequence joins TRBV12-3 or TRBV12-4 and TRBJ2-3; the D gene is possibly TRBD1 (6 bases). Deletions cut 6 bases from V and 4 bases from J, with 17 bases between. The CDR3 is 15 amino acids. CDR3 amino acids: CASRSQGVSADTQYF. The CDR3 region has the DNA TGTGCCAGCAGATCACAGGGAGTCAGCGCAGATACGCAGTATTTT.

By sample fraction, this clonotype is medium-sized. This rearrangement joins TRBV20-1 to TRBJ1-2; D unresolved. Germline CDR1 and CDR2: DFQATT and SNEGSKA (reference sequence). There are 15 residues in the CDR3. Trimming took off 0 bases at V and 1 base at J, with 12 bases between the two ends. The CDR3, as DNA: TGCAGTGCTAGAGATCGAGGAGCACTTAACTATGGCTACACCTTC. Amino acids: CSARDRGALNYGYTF.

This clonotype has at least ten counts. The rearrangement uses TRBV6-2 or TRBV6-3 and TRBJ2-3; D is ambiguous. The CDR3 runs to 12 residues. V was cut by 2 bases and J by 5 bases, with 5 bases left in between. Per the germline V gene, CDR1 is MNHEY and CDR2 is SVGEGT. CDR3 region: CASSYQGDTQYF. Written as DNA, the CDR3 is TGTGCCAGCAGTTACCAAGGAGATACGCAGTATTTT.